Shown below are 16 T cell receptor beta chains from a single sample sequenced in a study of T cells in Graves' hyperthyroidism and ophthalmopathy. TCR beta CDR3 regions were amplified from RNA. HTBI primers were employed in a first-round RT-PCR of the TCR CDR3. TCRdb redid the calling of the multiplex PCR reads with MiXCR, one entry per CDR3 protein. The profile covers roughly 500,000 distinct CDR3 sequences, with about 43% appearing a single time and around 20% taken by the ten largest. Sequencing was done on a sample of peripheral blood or thyroid tissue (not recorded which). Source of these receptors: an adult woman with Graves' disease, either hyperthyroidism or ophthalmopathy (not recorded which).

This clonotype occurred many times. The chain uses TRBV6-5 and TRBJ2-5, with D uncertain. The CDR3 is 11 amino acids. V was clipped by 1 base and J by 4 bases, with 1 base between them. Germline V gene data show CDR1 as MNHEY and CDR2 as SVGAGI. The CDR3 DNA reads as TGTGCCAGCAGTTACTTAGAGACCCAGTACTTC. Its translation is CASSYLETQYF.

The V gene is TRBV9, the J gene TRBJ1-5; D is undetermined. The germline V gene has CDR1 SGDLS and CDR2 YYNGEE. V dropped 3 bases and J dropped 4 bases, with 11 bases sitting between them. CDR3 size: 14 residues. The CDR3 loop is CASSAPGQNQPQHF. CDR3 in DNA: TGTGCCAGCAGCGCCCCCGGGCAGAATCAGCCCCAGCATTTT.

This chain joins TRBV7-2 and TRBJ2-5, with D possibly TRBD1 on 6 matching bases. There are 14 residues in the CDR3. In germline, CDR1 is SGHTA, CDR2 FQGNSA. Trimming pared 5 bases from V and 8 bases from J, leaving 18 bases between. CDR3 DNA: TGTGCCAGCAGCCGGGACATCTTCCTGGATACCCAGTACTTC. Translation gives CASSRDIFLDTQYF.

This chain connects TRBV7-9 to TRBJ2-5; D assignment may be TRBD1 or TRBD2 (5 bases each). The CDR3 totals 16 residues. Germline values: CDR1 SEHNR, CDR2 FQNEAQ (reference sequence). Trimming cost V 6 bases and J 10 bases, with 27 bases left between them. The CDR3 DNA reads TGTGCCAGCAGTTCTAGGAGGCAGGGAAGGGAAGGGATCCAGTACTTC. Its translation: CASSSRRQGREGIQYF. The full variable domain, rest sourced from reference TRBV7-9 and TRBJ2-5, is DTGVSQNPRHKITKRGQNVTFRCDPISEHNRLYWYRQTLGQGPEFLTYFQNEAQLEKSRLLSDRFSAERPKGSFSTLEIQRTEQGDSAMYLCASSSRRQGREGIQYFGPGTRLLVL.

Only a few counts were recorded for this clonotype. The DNA of the CDR3 is TGCAGCGTTGCGGCAGGGGGGAGCTACGAGCAGTACTTC. Its translation: CSVAAGGSYEQYF. The rearrangement links TRBV29-1 to TRBJ2-7, with D possibly being TRBD1 (7 bases). The V gene lost 4 bases and the J gene lost 3 bases, with 13 bases spanning the gap. The length of the CDR3 is 13 residues. Germline CDR1 is SQVTM and CDR2 is ANQGSEA.

The chain carries TRBV19 and TRBJ2-7; no reliable D call. There are 11 residues in the CDR3. The germline V gene has CDR1 LNHDA and CDR2 SQIVND (reference sequence). Between the trimmed V and J ends, which lost 4 bases and 5 bases, there was a span of 6 bases. In DNA form, the CDR3 reads TGTGCCAGTAGTACAGCGAACGAGCAGTACTTC. It codes for CASSTANEQYF.

The V gene is TRBV10-3, the J gene TRBJ2-7; D perhaps matches TRBD1 (6 bases). Germline CDR1 and CDR2: ENHRY and SYGVKD. V lost 5 bases to trimming and J lost 4 bases, with 15 bases between them. The CDR3 contains 14 residues. The CDR3 loop is CAISSETGGYEQYF. The CDR3 region has the DNA TGTGCCATCAGTTCGGAGACAGGCGGGTACGAGCAGTACTTC.

Remarks on this clonotype: The junction differs from germline at one of its ends, possibly a read error. The chain couples TRBV7-9 to TRBJ1-2, with 9 bases matching TRBD1. CDR1 is SEHNR, CDR2 FQNEAQ, per germline (reference sequence). The CDR3 length is 14 residues. The CDR3 is CASSPGQGHGGYTF. CDR3 in DNA: TGCGCCAGCAGCCCGGGACAGGGTCATGGGGGCTACACCTTC.

Worth noting for this clonotype: A much larger clonotype is one base distant, so this may be a read error. J is TRBJ1-1 and V is TRBV12-3 or TRBV12-4; 11 positions match TRBD1. Losses at the gene ends were 5 bases for V and 8 bases for J; bases not matched to a gene: 4. The CDR3 is 13 amino acids. The CDR3 is CASSGRDRGEAFF. The CDR3 coding sequence is TGTGCCAGCAGTGGCCGGGACAGGGGGGAAGCTTTCTTT.

V is TRBV7-2 and J is TRBJ2-2; no reliable D call. The V end was cut by 4 bases, the J end by 4 bases, with 10 bases between. The germline CDR1 and CDR2 sequences are SGHTA and FQGNSA. This CDR3 contains 14 residues. The CDR3, as DNA: TGTGCCAGCAGCTCATATTCGGGCACCGGGGAGCTGTTTTTT. This encodes CASSSYSGTGELFF.

J is TRBJ1-2 and V is TRBV24-1, with D unresolved. Trimming took off 3 bases at V and 0 bases at J, with 13 bases between the two ends. Germline V gene sequence: CDR1 KGHDR, CDR2 SFDVKD. This CDR3 is 16 amino acids long. The CDR3 reads CATSDTREGPNYGYTF. The CDR3 DNA reads TGTGCCACCAGTGATACGCGGGAAGGGCCTAACTATGGCTACACCTTC.

This clonotype was detected a few times. One base away lies a much larger clone, so this may be a sequencing read error. The V and J genes are TRBV5-2 and TRBJ2-7; the listed D gene, TRBD2, was not tested against the DNA. TRBV5-2 corresponds to a pseudogene. The CDR3 extends over 15 amino acids. In nucleotides, the CDR3 is TGTGCCAGCAACTCTTACGGGACTAGTAGAGGCGAGCAGTACTTC. Translation: CASNSYGTSRGEQYF.

This clonotype was seen at least ten times. The chain links TRBV12-3 or TRBV12-4 to TRBJ1-2; D unresolved. With 6 bases removed from V and 13 bases from J, the gap between germline ends came to 15 bases. This CDR3 comprises 11 residues. The CDR3 nucleotides are TGTGCCAGCAGCCTCCGGACGCAAATCACCTTC. Its translation is CASSLRTQITF.

This clonotype was recorded once. The junction and the germline gene differ at one end; a read error may be behind it. The chain couples TRBV20-1 to TRBJ2-7, with D unresolved. The CDR3 contains 11 residues. The V gene's germline CDR1 is DFQATT and CDR2 SNEGSKA (reference sequence). CDR3 in DNA: TGCAGTGCTAGTGGGCTTTACGGGCAGTACTTC. Its protein is CSASGLYGQYF.

This clonotype showed up just a few times. J is TRBJ1-5 and V is TRBV10-3; the D is unclear. From germline, CDR1 is ENHRY and CDR2 SYGVKD. This CDR3 spans 13 amino acids. Trimming took 8 bases from V and 3 from J, leaving 11 bases between them. As DNA, the CDR3 is TGTGCCATCGGCGAGGCTCTCAATCAGCCCCAGCATTTT. Encoded protein: CAIGEALNQPQHF.

V and J are TRBV20-1 and TRBJ1-5, with unresolved D. The CDR3 sequence is 11 residues long. From germline, CDR1 is DFQATT and CDR2 SNEGSKA (reference sequence). CDR3 coding DNA: TGCAGAGCCGGTGGCAATCAGCCCCAGCATTTT. Its translation: CRAGGNQPQHF.